This TCR beta chain emerged from a study of control samples from healthy donors and cancer patients. Clones were read by immunoSEQ multiplex PCR, and TCRdb kept only the in-frame ones, dropping some. This table holds some 120,000 clones, about 95% found once. Germline CDR1 is KGHSH and CDR2 is LQKENI. This CDR3 comprises 16 residues. V trimming: 6 bases; J trimming: 1 base; junction bases outside the gene matches: 5. This TCR derives from a man aged 25-45 years in good health. Sequencing was carried out using blood. V and J are TRBV18 and TRBJ1-6; 8 nucleotides match TRBD1. CDR3 DNA: TGTGCCAGCTCCGGACAGGGAGGATCCTATAATTCACCCCTCCACTTT. Its protein product is CASSGQGGSYNSPLHF.